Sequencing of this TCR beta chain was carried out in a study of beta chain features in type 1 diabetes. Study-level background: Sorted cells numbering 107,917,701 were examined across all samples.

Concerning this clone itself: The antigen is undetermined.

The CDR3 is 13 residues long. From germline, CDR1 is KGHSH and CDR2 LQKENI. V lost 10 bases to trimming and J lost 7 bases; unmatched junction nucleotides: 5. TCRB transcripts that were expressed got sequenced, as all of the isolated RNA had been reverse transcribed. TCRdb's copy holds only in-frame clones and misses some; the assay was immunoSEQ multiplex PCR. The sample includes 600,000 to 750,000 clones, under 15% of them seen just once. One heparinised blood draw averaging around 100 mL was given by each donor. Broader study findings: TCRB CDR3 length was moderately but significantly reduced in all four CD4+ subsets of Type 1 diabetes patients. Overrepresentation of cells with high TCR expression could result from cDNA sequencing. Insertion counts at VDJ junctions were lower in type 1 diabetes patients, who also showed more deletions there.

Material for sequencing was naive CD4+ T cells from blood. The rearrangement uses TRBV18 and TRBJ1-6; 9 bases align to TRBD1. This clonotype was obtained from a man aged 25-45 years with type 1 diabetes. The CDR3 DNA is TGTGCCACCTCGACAGGGGGGAATTCACCCCTCCACTTT. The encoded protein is CATSTGGNSPLHF. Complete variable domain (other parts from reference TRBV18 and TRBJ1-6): NAGVMQNPRHLVRRRGQEARLRCSPMKGHSHVYWYRQLPEEGLKFMVYLQKENIIDESGMPKERFSAEFPKEGPSILRIQQVVRGDSAAYFCATSTGGNSPLHFGNGTRLTVT.